The subject of this entry is one TCR beta chain. The antigen remains unidentified. The CDR3 spans 15 residues. The junction had 8 bases not matched to a gene; V was cut back by 3 bases and J by 7 bases. CDR1 and CDR2 (germline): KGHSH, LQKENI. This sample stems from a study of beta chain features in type 1 diabetes. Whole-study findings and limits: Individuals with type 1 diabetes displayed fewer insertions and more deletions at VDJ junctions. Shorter TCRB CDR3s, moderately but significantly so, were found in Type 1 diabetes patients in all four CD4+ subsets.

Expressed TCRB transcripts got sequenced, as all isolated RNA was reverse transcribed. Profiled with immunoSEQ multiplex PCR; TCRdb holds only in-frame clones, not every one. Among about 640,000 clones, about an eighth were seen once, and the ten largest hold roughly 0.11%. The source of this sequence is a man aged 25 to 40 with type 1 diabetes. Sequencing input: naive CD4+ T cells from blood. The V and J genes are TRBV18 and TRBJ1-5; 8 bases match TRBD1. The CDR3 nucleotides read TGTGCCAGCTCACCTGGAGAACAGGGGGAACAGCCCCAGCATTTT. Amino acids: CASSPGEQGEQPQHF.